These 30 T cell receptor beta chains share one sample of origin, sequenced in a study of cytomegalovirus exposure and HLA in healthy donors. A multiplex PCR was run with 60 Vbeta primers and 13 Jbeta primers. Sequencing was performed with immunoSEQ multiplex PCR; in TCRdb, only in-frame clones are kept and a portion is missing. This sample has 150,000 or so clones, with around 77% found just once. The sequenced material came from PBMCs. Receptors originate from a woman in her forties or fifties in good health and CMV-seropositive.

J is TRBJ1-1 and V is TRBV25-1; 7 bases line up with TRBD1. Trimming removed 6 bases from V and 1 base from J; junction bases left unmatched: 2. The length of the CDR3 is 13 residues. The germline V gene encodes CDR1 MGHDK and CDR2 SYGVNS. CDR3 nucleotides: TGTGCCAGCAGAAGGACAGGGAACACTGAAGCTTTCTTT. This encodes CASRRTGNTEAFF.

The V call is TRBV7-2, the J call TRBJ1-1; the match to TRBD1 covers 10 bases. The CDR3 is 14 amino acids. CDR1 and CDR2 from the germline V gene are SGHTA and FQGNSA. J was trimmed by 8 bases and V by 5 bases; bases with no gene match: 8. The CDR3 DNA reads TGTGCCAGCAGCATAAAAACGGGACAGGGGGAAGCTTTCTTT. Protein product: CASSIKTGQGEAFF.

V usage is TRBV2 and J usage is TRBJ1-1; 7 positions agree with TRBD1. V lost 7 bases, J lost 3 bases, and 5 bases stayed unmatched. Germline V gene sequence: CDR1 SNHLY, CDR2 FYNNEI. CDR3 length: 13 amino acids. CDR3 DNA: TGTGCCAGCACTGGCCAGGGGGACACTGAAGCTTTCTTT. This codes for CASTGQGDTEAFF.

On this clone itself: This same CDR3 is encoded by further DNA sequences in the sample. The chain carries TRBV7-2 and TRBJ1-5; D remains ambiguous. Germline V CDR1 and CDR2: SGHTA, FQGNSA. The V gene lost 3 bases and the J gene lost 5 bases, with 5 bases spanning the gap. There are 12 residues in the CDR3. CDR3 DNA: TGTGCCAGCAGCTTCCGGGATCAGCCCCAGCATTTT. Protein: CASSFRDQPQHF.

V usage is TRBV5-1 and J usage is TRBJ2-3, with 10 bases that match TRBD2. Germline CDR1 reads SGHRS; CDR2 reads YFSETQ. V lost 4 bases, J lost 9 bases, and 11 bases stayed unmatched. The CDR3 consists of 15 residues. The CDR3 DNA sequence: TGCGCCAGCAGCACCGGGACTAGCGCTTTAGAAACGCAGTATTTT. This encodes CASSTGTSALETQYF.

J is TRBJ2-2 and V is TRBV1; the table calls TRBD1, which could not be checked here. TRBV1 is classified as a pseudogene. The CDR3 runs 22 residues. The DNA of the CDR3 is TGCACCAGCAGCCAGGCCGTCGTGGGCCTGAGATCCCTAATCCCGAACACCGGGGAGCTGTTTTTT. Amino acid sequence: CTSSQAVVGLRSLIPNTGELFF.

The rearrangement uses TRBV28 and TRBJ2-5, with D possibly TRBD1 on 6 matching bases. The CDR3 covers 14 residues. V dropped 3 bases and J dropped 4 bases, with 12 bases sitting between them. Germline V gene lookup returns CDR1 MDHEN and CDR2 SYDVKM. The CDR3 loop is CASSFAGVPETQYF. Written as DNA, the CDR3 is TGTGCCAGCAGTTTCGCAGGGGTCCCAGAGACCCAGTACTTC.

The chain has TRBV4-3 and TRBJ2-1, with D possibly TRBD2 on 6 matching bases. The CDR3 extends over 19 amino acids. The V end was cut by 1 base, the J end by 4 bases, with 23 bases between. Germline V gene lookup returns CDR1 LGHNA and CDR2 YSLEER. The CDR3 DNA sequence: TGCGCCAGCAGCCAAGGACATTCGCGGGGCCGGTCCCATTACAATGAGCAGTTCTTC. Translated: CASSQGHSRGRSHYNEQFF.

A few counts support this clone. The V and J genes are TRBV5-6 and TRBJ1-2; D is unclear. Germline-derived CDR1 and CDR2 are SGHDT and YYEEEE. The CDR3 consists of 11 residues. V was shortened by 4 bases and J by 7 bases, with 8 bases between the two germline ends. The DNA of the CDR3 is TGTGCCAGCAGCCGCCGGTTTGGCTACACCTTC. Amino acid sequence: CASSRRFGYTF. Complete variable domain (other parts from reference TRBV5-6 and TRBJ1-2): DAGVTQSPTHLIKTRGQQVTLRCSPKSGHDTVSWYQQALGQGPQFIFQYYEEEERQRGNFPDRFSGHQFPNYSSELNVNALLLGDSALYLCASSRRFGYTFGSGTRLTVV.

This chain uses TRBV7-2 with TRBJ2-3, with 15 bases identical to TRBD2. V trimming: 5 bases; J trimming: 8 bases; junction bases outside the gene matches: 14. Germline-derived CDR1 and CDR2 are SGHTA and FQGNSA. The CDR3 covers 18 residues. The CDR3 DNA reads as TGTGCCAGCAGCCCCCCGGGACTAGCGGGAGGCCGAAAGGGTACGCAGTATTTT. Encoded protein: CASSPPGLAGGRKGTQYF.

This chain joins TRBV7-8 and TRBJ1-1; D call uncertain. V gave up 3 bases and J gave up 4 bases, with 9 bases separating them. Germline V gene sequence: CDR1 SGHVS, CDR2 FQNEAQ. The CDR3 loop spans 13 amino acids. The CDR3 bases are TGTGCCAGCAGCTTCGATCCGGGCACTGAAGCTTTCTTT. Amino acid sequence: CASSFDPGTEAFF.

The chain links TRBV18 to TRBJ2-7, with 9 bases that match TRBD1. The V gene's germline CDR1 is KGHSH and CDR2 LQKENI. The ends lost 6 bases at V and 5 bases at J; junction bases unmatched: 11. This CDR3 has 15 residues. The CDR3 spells CASSQTRDRDHEQYF. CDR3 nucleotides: TGTGCCAGCTCCCAAACCCGGGACAGGGACCACGAGCAGTACTTC. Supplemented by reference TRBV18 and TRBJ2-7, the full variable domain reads NAGVMQNPRHLVRRRGQEARLRCSPMKGHSHVYWYRQLPEEGLKFMVYLQKENIIDESGMPKERFSAEFPKEGPSILRIQQVVRGDSAAYFCASSQTRDRDHEQYFGPGTRLTVT.

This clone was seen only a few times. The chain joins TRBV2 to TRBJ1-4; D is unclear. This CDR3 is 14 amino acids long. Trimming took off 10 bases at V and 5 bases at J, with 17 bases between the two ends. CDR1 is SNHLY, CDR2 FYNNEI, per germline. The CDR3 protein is CATSLADGNEKLFF. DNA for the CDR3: TGTGCCACCTCGTTGGCCGACGGGAATGAAAAACTGTTTTTT. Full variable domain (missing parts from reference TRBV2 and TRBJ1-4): EPEVTQTPSHQVTQMGQEVILRCVPISNHLYFYWYRQILGQKVEFLVSFYNNEISEKSEIFDDQFSVERPDGSNFTLKIRSTKLEDSAMYFCATSLADGNEKLFFGSGTQLSVL.

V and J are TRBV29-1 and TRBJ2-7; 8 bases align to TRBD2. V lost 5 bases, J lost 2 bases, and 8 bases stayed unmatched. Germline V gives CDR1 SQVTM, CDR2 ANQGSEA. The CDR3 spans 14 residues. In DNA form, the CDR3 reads TGCAGCGTTCTGGCCCTAGCGGGCCCCTACGAGCAGTACTTC. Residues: CSVLALAGPYEQYF.

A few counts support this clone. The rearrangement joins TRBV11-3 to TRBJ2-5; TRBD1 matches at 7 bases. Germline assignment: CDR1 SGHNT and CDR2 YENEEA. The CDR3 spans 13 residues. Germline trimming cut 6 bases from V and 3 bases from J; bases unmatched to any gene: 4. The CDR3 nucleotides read TGTGCCAGCAGTGCCGGGACAGAAGAGACCCAGTACTTC. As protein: CASSAGTEETQYF.

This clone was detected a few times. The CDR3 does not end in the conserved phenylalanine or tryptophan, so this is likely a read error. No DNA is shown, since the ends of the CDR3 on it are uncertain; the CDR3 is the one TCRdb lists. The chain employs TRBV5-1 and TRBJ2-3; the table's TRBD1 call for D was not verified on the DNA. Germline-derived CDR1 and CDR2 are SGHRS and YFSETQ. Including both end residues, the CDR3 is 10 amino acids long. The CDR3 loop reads CASSLSLRAA.

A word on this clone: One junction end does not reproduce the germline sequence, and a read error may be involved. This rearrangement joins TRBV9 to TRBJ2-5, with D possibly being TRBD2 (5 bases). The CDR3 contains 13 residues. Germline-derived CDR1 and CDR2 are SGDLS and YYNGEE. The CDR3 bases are TGTGCCAGCGGCGTAGCGAACAAGGAGACCCAGTACTTC. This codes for CASGVANKETQYF. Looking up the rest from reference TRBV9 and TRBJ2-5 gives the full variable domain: DSGVTQTPKHLITATGQRVTLRCSPRSGDLSVYWYQQSLDQGLQFLIQYYNGEERAKGNILERFSAQQFPDLHSELNLSSLELGDSALYFCASGVANKETQYFGPGTRLLVL.

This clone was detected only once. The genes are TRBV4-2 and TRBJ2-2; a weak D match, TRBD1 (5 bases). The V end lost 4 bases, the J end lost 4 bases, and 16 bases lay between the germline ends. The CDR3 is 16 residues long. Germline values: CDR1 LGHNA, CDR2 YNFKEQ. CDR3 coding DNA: TGTGCCAGCAGCCCAGGGATAGACCCTTCCACCGGGGAGCTGTTTTTT. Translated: CASSPGIDPSTGELFF.

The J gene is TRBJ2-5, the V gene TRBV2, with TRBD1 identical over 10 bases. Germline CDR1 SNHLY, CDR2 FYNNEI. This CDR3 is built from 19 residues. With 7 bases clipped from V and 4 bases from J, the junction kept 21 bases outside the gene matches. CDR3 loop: CASKGNLRDRGPLGETQYF. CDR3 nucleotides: TGTGCCAGCAAGGGTAATCTCCGGGACAGGGGCCCTCTCGGAGAGACCCAGTACTTC.

CDR3 sequence reads: CSVRGLGDYEQYF. The CDR3 region has the DNA TGCAGCGTTAGGGGACTAGGGGACTACGAGCAGTACTTC. The chain couples TRBV29-1 to TRBJ2-7; TRBD2 aligns across 8 bases. The CDR3 covers 13 residues. V lost 5 bases, J lost 3 bases, and 6 bases stayed unmatched. CDR1 and CDR2 (germline): SQVTM, ANQGSEA.

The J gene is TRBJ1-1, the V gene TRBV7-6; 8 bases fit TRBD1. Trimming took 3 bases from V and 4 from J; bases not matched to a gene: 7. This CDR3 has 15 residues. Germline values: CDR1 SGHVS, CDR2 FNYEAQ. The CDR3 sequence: CASSLRQGSVTEAFF. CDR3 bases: TGTGCCAGCAGCTTGCGACAGGGGTCGGTCACTGAAGCTTTCTTT.

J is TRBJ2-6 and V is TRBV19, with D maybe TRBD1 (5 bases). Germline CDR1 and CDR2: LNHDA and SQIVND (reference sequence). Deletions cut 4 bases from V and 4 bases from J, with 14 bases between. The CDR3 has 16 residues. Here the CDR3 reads CASSTPSGHGANVLTF. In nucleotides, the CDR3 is TGTGCCAGTAGTACACCGTCAGGGCACGGGGCCAACGTCCTGACTTTC.

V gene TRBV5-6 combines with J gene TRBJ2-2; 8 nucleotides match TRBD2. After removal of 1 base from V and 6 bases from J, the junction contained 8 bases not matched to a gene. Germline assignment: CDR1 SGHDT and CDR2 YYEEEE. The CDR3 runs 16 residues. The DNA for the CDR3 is TGTGCCAGCAGCTTGAAAGCGGGGGCCCTACCCGGGGAGCTGTTTTTT. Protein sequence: CASSLKAGALPGELFF.

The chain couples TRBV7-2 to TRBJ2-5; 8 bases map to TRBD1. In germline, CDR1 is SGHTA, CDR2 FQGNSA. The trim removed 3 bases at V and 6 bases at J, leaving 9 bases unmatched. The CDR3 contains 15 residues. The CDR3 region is CASSFPRQGTKTQYF. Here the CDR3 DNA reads TGTGCCAGCAGCTTCCCTCGACAGGGGACGAAGACCCAGTACTTC.

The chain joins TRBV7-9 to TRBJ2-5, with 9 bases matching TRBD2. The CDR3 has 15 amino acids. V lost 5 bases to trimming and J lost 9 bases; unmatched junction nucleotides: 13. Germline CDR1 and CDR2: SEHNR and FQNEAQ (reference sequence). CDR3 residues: CASSPREGAGGSQYF. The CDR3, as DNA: TGTGCCAGCAGCCCCCGCGAAGGAGCGGGGGGATCCCAGTACTTC.

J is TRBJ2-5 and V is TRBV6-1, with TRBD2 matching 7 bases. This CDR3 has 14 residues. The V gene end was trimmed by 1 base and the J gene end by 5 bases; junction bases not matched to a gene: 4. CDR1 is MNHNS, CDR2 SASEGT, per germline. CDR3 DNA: TGTGCCAGCAGTGAAGGTAGCGGGTGGGAGACCCAGTACTTC. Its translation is CASSEGSGWETQYF.

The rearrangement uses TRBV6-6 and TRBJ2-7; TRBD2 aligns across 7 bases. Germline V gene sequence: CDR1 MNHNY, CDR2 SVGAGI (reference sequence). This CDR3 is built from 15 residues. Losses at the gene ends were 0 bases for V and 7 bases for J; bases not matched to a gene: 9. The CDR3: CASSYSAGPGGEQYF. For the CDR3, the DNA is TGTGCCAGCAGTTACTCAGCGGGGCCCGGGGGGGAGCAGTACTTC.

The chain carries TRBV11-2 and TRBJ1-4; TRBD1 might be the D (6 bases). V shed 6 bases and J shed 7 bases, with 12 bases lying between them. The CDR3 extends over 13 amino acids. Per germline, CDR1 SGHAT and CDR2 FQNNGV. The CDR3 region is CASSSGTLEKLFF. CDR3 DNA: TGTGCCAGCAGTTCCGGGACACTTGAAAAACTGTTTTTT.

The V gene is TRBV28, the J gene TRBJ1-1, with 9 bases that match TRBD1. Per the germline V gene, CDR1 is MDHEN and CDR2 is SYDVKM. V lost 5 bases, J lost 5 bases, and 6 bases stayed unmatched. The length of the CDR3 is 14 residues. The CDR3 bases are TGTGCCAGCAGTAAACAGGGGGCAGGGACTGAAGCTTTCTTT. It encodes CASSKQGAGTEAFF. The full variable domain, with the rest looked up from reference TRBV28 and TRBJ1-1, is DVKVTQSSRYLVKRTGEKVFLECVQDMDHENMFWYRQDPGLGLRLIYFSYDVKMKEKGDIPEGYSVSREKKERFSLILESASTNQTSMYLCASSKQGAGTEAFFGQGTRLTVV.

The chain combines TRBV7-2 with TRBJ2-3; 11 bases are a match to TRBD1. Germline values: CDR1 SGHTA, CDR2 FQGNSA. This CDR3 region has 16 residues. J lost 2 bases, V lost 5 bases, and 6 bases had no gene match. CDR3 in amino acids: CASSPRTGGATDTQYF. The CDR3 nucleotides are TGTGCCAGCAGCCCCCGGACAGGGGGCGCCACAGATACGCAGTATTTT. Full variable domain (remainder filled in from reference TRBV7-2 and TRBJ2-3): GAGVSQSPSNKVTEKGKDVELRCDPISGHTALYWYRQSLGQGLEFLIYFQGNSAPDKSGLPSDRFSAERTGGSVSTLTIQRTQQEDSAVYLCASSPRTGGATDTQYFGPGTRLTVL.